This TCR beta chain was captured by sequencing in a study of blood T cell repertoires in COVID-19. V trimming: 4 bases; J trimming: 6 bases; junction bases outside the gene matches: 11. This CDR3 region has 15 residues. Germline CDR1 ENHRY, CDR2 SYGVKD. TCRdb's table, derived via immunoSEQ multiplex PCR, lists solely in-frame clones and lacks some. The sample yields approximately 46,000 clones, roughly 83% seen once. The clonotype originates from a human donor in a cohort sampled during active COVID-19. The sequenced sample consisted of peripheral blood. This rearrangement joins TRBV10-3 to TRBJ2-5; 7 positions agree with TRBD1. In DNA, the CDR3 is TGTGCCATCAGTGCTGATACAGGGGTGGGGAAGACCCAGTACTTC. It yields the protein CAISADTGVGKTQYF.